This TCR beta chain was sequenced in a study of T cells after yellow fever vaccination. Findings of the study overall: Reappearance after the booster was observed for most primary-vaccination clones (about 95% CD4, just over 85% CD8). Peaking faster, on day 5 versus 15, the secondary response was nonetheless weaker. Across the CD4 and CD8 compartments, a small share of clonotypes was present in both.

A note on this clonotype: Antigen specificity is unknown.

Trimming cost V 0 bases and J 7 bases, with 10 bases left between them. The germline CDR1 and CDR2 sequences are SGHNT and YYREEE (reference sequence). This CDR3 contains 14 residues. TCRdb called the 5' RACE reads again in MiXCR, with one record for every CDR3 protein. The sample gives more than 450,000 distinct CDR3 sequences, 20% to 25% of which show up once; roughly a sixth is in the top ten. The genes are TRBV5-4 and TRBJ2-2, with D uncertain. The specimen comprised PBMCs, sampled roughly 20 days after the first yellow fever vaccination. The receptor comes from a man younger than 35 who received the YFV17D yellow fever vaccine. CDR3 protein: CASSLAAPVGELFF. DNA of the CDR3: TGTGCCAGCAGCTTGGCGGCGCCGGTCGGGGAGCTGTTTTTT. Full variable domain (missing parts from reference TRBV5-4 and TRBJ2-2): ETGVTQSPTHLIKTRGQQVTLRCSSQSGHNTVSWYQQALGQGPQFIFQYYREEENGRGNFPPRFSGLQFPNYSSELNVNALELDDSALYLCASSLAAPVGELFFGEGSRLTVL.